Sequencing of this T cell receptor beta chain was carried out in a study of cytomegalovirus exposure and HLA in healthy donors. Concerning this clone: What it recognizes is unknown.

PCR involved 60 Vbeta and 13 Jbeta primers. Measured with immunoSEQ multiplex PCR; TCRdb has only the in-frame clones, and not every one. Here the sample spans around 120,000 clones, around 80% being singletons. General observations from the study: Per published accounts, TCR beta sequences correctly predicted the HLA-A and HLA-B alleles of most subjects.

Per germline, CDR1 SNHLY and CDR2 FYNNEI. Trimming cost V 6 bases and J 0 bases; bases outside gene matches: 8. The CDR3 sequence is 16 residues long. This sequence joins TRBV2 and TRBJ2-1; 7 bases are a match to TRBD2. The sample consisted of PBMCs. This clonotype was obtained from a female donor in good health and CMV-seropositive. CDR3 loop: CASRDYLAVSYNEQFF. The DNA of the CDR3 is TGTGCCAGCAGAGACTATCTAGCGGTCTCCTACAATGAGCAGTTCTTC.